This TCR beta chain was recorded in a study of shared clonotypes between healthy human individuals (dated by TCRdb to 2018 to 2021). Background for the entire study: The cohort comprised two women and three men aged 18 to 49 years. The study deeply sequenced blood TCR repertoires of five healthy adults to estimate repertoire size and the extent of clonotype sharing between individuals. To increase sequencing depth and limit assay-specific biases, different laboratories used diverse techniques to prepare libraries and sequence TCR repertoires. For each donor, CD4 naive and CD4 memory were each given three plates, CD8 naive was given two plates, and CD8 memory was given one plate. Each donor's leukapheresis produced roughly between roughly 0.85 and 10 billion PBMCs.

The donors were healthy, HIV-negative adults with no recently reported acute infections or vaccinations. Every donor was a Caucasian adult residing in Nashville, Tennessee, USA. CD4+ T cells were enriched by magnetic negative selection; naive cells were then positively selected on CD45RA, and the negative fraction formed the memory subset. Blood was collected by leukapheresis, and PBMCs were isolated by Ficoll-Histopaque density gradient centrifugation and then cryopreserved in liquid nitrogen vapor phase. Analytical flow cytometry was used to check the purity and quantity of each magnetically sorted T cell population. Genomic DNA was isolated from each sorted fraction and quantified by UV absorbance on a Nanodrop 2000c. As for this clone: There is no known antigen for this receptor. Base qualities are not at hand, and no much larger clone is one base apart.

CDR1 LGHNA and CDR2 YSLEER are derived from the germline V gene. Reading from cysteine to phenylalanine, the CDR3 counts 15 amino acids. Only the CDR3 DNA stays, 45 bases, in frame from base 1. V is cut back by 5 bases and J by 8 bases, with 11 bases in the junction unmatched. Using the deep immunoSEQ assay, TCR CDR3 regions were amplified from genomic DNA by multiplex PCR. For each cell subset, the extracted genomic DNA was distributed evenly across all wells of several immunoSEQ 96-well plates, and each plate served as one replicate. Each replicate PCR for sorted subsets received roughly 0.2 ug genomic DNA, equal to about 30,000 T cell genomes. The purified libraries were quantified using a Qubit 3.0 fluorometer, sized with a Bioanalyzer 2100, and then quantified again using the KAPA Library Quantification kit. Each immunoSEQ 96-well plate was sequenced on its own single-read 150-cycle Illumina NextSeq 550 flow cell. The published analysis was carried out like this. Because the immunoSEQ output held only junctional sequences and lacked quality scores, the filtering could not match the filtering applied to full-length reads. Sequences were annotated with PyIR, a Python wrapper for IgBLAST v1.9, using IMGT germline references to assign V/J genes and CDR3. Any read was removed if the V/J assignment was weak (E-value above 1e-6), the CDR3 was missing, or the read contained stop codons, out-of-frame junctions, or ambiguous translated residues. A V3J clonotype was defined by an identical inferred V gene, J gene, and CDR3 amino acid sequence. The percentage overlap between two repertoires was calculated by dividing the number of shared unique clonotypes by the size of the smaller repertoire. Richness of each repertoire was evaluated using RTK rarefaction, the Chao1 estimator, and Recon v2.1 estimates of unobserved clonotypes. Generation probabilities for all TCRbeta clonotypes obtained by the gDNA method from a handful of donors were computed using OLGA. In its TCRdb copy, this immuneACCESS table keeps in-frame sequences only and misses some clones. Where compared with another copy, unresolved V genes explain less than half of these, and the others have no known cause. The V and J calls and clone size were taken over from that table, and D and trimming were inferred from the DNA. Counted in this sample were 2 million to 2.5 million clones; over 90% of them appeared once. The ten biggest clones cover 0.35% to 0.5% of the sample.

Study-wide findings and limitations: Higher generation probabilities were observed for clonotypes shared by all four sorted-subset donors than for non-shared clonotypes. Based on pairwise subsampling, the degree of clonotype sharing among donors was expected to be affected by sequencing depth. Even with the large sequencing depth, rarefaction of the sorted-subset datasets indicated that sequencing was incomplete. Across a few donors, approximately 5% of naive CD4, 3.5% of naive CD8, 2.3% of memory CD4, and around 0.4% of memory CD8 clonotypes were shared. The small number of donors limited the genetic and exposure-history diversity represented. Larger estimated clonotype richness was generally found for naive subsets than for memory subsets. Sampling was restricted to blood, and TCR repertoires in tissues likely differ from the TCR repertoires found in blood.

This TCR was recovered from a man between 18 and 35 years old in good health. Some clones in this sample may be carry-over from other donors' samples. Sequenced material: naive CD4+ T cells from PBMCs. This specimen's cell subset or site label, per the study, means: CD45RA+ positively selected. The sequence links TRBV4-3 to TRBJ1-4; 7 nucleotides in the junction match TRBD1. The DNA sequence is TGCGCCAGCAGCTCTAAGACAGGGCTTGGGGAAAAACTGTTTTTT. The translation is CASSSKTGLGEKLFF.